There are many counts of the clone carrying this T cell receptor (beta chain). Naive CD8 T cells, phenotype CD8+CD4-CCR7+CD45RA+, were sorted. The CDR3 is 16 residues long. The germline gives CDR1 SGHDN, CDR2 FVKESK. Trimming removed 0 bases at V and 0 bases at J, with 11 bases between. This entry comes from a study of molecular identifiers for immune sequencing clone quantification. Previously described methods with listed TCR primers produced the bulk TCR libraries. TCRdb re-called the PCR reads with MiXCR, one entry per CDR3 protein. The sample shows under 600,000 distinct CDR3 sequences, roughly 23% of them seen only once.

Source material: naive CD8+ T cells from blood, with Jurkat cell RNA spiked in. Subset specified: FACS-sorted CD8+CD4-CCR7+CD45RA+ naive T cells. The chain links TRBV14 to TRBJ1-1; D unresolved. This receptor was identified in a human donor in good health. Some libraries in this study had Jurkat cell RNA spiked in. The CDR3 DNA follows: TGTGCCAGCAGCCAAGACCCCAGGTTGTTGAACACTGAAGCTTTCTTT. This codes for CASSQDPRLLNTEAFF.